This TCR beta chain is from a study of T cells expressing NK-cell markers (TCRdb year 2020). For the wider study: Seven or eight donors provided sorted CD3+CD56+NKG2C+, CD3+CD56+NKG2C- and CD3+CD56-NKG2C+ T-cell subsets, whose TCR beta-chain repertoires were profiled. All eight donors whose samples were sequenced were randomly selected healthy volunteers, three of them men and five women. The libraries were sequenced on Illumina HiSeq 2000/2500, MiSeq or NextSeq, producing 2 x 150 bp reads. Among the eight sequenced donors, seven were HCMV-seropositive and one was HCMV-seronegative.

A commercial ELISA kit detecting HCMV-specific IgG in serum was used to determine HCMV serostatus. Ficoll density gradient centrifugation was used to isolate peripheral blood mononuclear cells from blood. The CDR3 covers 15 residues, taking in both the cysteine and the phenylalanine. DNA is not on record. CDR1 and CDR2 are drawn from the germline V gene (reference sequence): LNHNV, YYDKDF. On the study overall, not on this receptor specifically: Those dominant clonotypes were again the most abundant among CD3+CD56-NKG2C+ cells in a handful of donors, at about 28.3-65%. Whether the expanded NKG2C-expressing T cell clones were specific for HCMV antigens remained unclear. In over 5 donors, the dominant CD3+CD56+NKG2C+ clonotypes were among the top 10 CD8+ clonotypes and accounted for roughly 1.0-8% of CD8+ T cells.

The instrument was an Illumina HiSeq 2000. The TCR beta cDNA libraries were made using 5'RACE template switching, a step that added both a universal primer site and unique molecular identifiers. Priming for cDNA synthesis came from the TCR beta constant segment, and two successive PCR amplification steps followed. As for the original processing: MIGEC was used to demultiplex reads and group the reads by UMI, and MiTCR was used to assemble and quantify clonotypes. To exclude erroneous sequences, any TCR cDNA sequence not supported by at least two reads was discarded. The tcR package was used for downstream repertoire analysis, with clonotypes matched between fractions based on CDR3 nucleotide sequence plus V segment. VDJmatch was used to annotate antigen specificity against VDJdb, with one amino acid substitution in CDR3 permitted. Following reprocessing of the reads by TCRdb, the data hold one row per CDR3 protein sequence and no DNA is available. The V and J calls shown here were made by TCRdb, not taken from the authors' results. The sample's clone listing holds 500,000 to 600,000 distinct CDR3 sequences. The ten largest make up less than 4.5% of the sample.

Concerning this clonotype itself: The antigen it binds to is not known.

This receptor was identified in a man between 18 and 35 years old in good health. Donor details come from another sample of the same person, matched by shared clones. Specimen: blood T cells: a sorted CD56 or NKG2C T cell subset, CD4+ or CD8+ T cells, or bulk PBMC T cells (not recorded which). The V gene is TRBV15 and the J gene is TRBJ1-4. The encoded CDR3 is CATSRDRYAGEKLFF.